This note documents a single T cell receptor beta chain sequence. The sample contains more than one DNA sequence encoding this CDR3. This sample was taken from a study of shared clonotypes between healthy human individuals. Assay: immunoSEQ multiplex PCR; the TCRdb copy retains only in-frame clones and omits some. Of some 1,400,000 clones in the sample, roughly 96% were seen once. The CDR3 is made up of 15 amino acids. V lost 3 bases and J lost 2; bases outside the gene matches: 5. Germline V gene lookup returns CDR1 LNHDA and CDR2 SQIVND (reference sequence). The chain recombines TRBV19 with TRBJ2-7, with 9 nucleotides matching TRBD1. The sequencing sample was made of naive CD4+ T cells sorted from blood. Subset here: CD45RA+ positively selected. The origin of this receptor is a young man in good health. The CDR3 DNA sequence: TGTGCCAGTAGTATCGGGACAGGGCGACCCTACGAGCAGTACTTC. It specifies CASSIGTGRPYEQYF.